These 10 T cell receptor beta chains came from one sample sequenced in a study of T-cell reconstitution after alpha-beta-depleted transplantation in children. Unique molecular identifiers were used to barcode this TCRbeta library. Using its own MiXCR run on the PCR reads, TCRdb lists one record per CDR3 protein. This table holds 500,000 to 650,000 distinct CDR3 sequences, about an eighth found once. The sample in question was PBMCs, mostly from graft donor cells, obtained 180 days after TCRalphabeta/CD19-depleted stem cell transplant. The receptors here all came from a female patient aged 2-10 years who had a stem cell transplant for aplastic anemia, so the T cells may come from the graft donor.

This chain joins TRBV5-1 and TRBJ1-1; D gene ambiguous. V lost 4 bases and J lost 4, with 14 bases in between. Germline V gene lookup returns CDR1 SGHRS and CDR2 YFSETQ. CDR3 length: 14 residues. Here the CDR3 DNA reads TGCGCCAGCAGCACCGAACCAGACGGCACTGAAGCTTTCTTT. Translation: CASSTEPDGTEAFF.

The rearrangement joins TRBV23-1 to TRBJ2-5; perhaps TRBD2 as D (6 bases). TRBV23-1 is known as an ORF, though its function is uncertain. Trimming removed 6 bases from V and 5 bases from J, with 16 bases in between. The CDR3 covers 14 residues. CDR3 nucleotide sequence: TGCGCCAGCAGGGGGGGACCAGAGAGGGAGACCCAGTACTTC. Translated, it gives CASRGGPERETQYF.

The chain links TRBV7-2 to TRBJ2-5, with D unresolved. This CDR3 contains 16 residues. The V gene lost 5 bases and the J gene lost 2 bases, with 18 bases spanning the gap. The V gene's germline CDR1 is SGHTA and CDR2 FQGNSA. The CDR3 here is CASSPGSRNPQETQYF. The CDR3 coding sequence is TGTGCCAGCAGCCCCGGCTCTCGGAATCCTCAAGAGACCCAGTACTTC.

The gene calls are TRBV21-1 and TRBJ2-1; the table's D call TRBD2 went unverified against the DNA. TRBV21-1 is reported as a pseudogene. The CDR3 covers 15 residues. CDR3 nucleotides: TGTGCCAGCAGCCCCCTGGGGCGGGAGGGGCCTTGCCAGTTCTTC. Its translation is CASSPLGREGPCQFF.

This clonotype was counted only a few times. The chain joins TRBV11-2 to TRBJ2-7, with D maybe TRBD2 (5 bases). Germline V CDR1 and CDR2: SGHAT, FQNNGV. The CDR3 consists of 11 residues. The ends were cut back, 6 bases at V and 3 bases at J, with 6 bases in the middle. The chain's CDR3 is CASRGGYEQYV. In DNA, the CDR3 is TGTGCCAGCAGAGGAGGCTACGAGCAGTACGTC.

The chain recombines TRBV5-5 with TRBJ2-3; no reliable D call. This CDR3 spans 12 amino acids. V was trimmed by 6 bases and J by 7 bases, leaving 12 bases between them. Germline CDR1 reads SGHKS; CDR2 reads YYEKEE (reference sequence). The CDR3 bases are TGTGCCAGCACCCTATCCCCCAATACGCAGTATTTT. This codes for CASTLSPNTQYF.

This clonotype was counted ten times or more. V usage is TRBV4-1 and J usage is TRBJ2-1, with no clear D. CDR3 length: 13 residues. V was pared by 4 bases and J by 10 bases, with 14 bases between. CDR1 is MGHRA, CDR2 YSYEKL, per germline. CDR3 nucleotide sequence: TGCGCCAGCAGCCTAGAACTGACTTGGGAGCAGTTCTTC. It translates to CASSLELTWEQFF.

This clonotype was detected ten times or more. The CDR3 reads CSVIVDQLAKNIQYF. The CDR3 DNA reads as TGCAGCGTTATCGTTGACCAACTAGCCAAAAACATTCAGTACTTC. The V call is TRBV29-1, the J call TRBJ2-4; no clear D gene. CDR3 size: 15 residues. Trimming cost V 5 bases and J 0 bases, with 14 bases left between them. Germline values: CDR1 SQVTM, CDR2 ANQGSEA.

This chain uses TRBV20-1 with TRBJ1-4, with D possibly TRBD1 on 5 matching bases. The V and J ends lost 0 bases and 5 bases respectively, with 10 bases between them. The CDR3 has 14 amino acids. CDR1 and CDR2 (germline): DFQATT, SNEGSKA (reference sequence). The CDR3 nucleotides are TGCAGTGCTAGAGATGCGCAGGGCAATGAAAAACTGTTTTTT. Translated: CSARDAQGNEKLFF.

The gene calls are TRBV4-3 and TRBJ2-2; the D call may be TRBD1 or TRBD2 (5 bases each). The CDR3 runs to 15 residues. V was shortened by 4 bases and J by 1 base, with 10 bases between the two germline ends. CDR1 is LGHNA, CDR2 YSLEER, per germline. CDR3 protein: CASSPRDGNTGELFF. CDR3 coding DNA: TGCGCCAGCAGCCCGAGGGACGGGAACACCGGGGAGCTGTTTTTT.